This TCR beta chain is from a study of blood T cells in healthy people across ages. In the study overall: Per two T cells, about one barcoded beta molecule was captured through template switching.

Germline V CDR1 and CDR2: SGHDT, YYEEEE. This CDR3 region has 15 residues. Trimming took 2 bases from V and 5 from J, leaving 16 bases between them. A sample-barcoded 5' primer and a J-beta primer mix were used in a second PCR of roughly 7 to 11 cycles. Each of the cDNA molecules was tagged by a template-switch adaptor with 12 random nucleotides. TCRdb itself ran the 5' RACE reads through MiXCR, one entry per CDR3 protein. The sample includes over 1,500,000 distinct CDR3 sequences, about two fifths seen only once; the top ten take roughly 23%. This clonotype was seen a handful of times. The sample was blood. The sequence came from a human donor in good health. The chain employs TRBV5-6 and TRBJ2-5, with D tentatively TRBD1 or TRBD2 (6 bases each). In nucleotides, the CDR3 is TGTGCCAGCAGCTTTGACTGGGGGGCTGGGGAGACCCAGTACTTC. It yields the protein CASSFDWGAGETQYF.